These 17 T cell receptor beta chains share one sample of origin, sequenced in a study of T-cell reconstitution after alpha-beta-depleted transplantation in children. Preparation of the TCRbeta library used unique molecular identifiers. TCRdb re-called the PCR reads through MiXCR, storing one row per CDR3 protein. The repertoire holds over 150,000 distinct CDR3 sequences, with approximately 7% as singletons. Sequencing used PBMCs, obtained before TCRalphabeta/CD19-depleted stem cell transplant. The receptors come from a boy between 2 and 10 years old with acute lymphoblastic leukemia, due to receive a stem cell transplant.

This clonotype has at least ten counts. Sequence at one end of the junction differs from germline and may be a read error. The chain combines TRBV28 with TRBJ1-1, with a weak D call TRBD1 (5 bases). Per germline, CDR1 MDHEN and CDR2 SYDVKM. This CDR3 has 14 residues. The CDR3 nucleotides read TGTGCCATCAGTTCCCCCGGGGGTGGTACTGAAGCTTTCTTT. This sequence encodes CAISSPGGGTEAFF.

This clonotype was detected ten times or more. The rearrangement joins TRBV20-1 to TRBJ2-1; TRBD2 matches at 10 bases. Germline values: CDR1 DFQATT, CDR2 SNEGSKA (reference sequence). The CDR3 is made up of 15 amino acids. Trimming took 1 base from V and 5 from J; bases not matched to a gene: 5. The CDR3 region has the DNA TGCAGTGCTAGAGGTGTGGGACTAGCGAACAATGAGCAGTTCTTC. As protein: CSARGVGLANNEQFF.

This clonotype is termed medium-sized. The CDR3 coding sequence is TGTGCCATCAGTGACCCTGGGGGACAGAGCAATTCACCCCTCCACTTT. Protein product: CAISDPGGQSNSPLHF. The rearrangement joins TRBV10-3 to TRBJ1-6; 7 bases are a match to TRBD1. CDR1 is ENHRY, CDR2 SYGVKD, per germline. CDR3 length: 16 residues. The ends lost 3 bases at V and 7 bases at J; junction bases unmatched: 9.

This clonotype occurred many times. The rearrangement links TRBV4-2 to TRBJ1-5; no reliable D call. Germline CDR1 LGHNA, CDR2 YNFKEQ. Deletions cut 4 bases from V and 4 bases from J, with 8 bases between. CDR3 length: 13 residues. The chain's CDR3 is CASSPRLNQPQHF. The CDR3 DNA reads TGTGCCAGCAGCCCGAGGCTAAATCAGCCCCAGCATTTT.

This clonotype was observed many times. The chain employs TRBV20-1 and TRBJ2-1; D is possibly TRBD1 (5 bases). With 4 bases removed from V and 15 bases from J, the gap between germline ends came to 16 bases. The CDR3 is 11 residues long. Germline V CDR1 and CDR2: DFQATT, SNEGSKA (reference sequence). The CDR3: CSAKDSPGRFF. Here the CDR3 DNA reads TGCAGTGCTAAAGACAGCCCTGGGCGGTTCTTC.

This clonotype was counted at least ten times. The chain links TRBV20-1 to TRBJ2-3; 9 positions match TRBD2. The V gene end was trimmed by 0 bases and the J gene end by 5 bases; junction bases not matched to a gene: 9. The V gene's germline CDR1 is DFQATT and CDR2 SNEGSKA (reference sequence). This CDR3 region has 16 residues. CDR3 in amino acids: CSARDAAGGHRDTQYF. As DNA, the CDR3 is TGCAGTGCTAGAGACGCTGCGGGGGGGCATAGAGATACGCAGTATTTT.

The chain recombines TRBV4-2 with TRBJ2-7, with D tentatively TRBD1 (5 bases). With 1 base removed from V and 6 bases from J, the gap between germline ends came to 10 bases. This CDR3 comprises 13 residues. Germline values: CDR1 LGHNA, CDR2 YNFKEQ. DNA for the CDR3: TGTGCCAGCAGCCAAGGCAGGGTGACCGAGCAGTACTTC. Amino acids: CASSQGRVTEQYF.

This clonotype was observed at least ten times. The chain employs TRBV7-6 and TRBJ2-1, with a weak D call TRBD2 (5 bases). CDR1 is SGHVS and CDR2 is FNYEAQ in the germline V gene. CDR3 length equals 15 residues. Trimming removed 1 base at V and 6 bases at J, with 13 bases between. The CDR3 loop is CASSLEERILNEQFF. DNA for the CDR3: TGTGCCAGCAGCTTAGAGGAGCGGATACTCAATGAGCAGTTCTTC.

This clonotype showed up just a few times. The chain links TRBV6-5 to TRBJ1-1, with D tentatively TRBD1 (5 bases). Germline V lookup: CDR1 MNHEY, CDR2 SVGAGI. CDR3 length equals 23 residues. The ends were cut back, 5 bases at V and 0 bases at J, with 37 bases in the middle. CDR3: CASSPGGGAFSGLPGLMNTEAFF. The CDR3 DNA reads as TGTGCCAGCAGTCCCGGTGGTGGGGCATTTTCGGGACTTCCCGGCTTAATGAACACTGAAGCTTTCTTT.

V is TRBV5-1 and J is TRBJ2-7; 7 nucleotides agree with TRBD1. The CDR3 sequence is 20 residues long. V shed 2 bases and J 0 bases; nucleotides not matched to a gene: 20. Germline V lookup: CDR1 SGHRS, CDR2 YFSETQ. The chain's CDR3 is CASSFILQETKTGSSYEQYF. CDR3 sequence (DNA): TGCGCCAGCAGCTTCATCCTTCAGGAAACAAAGACAGGGAGCTCCTACGAGCAGTACTTC.

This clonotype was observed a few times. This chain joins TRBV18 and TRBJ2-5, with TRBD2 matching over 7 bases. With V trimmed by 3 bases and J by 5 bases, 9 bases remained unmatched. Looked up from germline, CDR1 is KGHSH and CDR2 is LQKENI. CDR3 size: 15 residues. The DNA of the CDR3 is TGTGCCAGCTCACCCCTTCGGGAGGCTGGGGAGACCCAGTACTTC. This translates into CASSPLREAGETQYF.

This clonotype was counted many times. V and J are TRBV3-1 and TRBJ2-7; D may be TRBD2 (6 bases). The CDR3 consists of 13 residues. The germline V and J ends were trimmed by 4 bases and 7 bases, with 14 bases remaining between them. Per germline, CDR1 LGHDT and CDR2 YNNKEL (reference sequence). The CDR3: CASSLRETREQYF. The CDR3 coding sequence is TGTGCCAGCAGCCTTCGGGAGACCAGGGAGCAGTACTTC.

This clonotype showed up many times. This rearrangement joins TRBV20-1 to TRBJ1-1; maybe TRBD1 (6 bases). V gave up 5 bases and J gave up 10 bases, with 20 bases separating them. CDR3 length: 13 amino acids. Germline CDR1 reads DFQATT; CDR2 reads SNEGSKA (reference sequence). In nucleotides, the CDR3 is TGCAGTGCTTGGACAGAATGGGATTCTGGAGCTTTCTTT. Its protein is CSAWTEWDSGAFF.

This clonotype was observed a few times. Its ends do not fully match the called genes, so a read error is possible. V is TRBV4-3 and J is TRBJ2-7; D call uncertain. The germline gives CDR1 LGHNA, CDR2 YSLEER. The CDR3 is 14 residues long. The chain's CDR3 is CASSQSGPSDEQYF. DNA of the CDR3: TGCGCCAGCAGCCAATCAGGACCCTCCGACGAGCAGTACTTC.

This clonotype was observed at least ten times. The CDR3 region has the DNA TGTGCCAGCAGCTTGACAGGGGCTGAAAAACTGTTTTTT. This codes for CASSLTGAEKLFF. The chain couples TRBV11-2 to TRBJ1-4, with 8 bases that match TRBD1. The CDR3 has 13 residues. Looked up from germline, CDR1 is SGHAT and CDR2 is FQNNGV. V was pared by 3 bases and J by 7 bases, with 1 base of the junction left unmatched. Full variable domain (missing parts from reference TRBV11-2 and TRBJ1-4): EAGVAQSPRYKIIEKRQSVAFWCNPISGHATLYWYQQILGQGPKLLIQFQNNGVVDDSQLPKDRFSAERLKGVDSTLKIQPAKLEDSAVYLCASSLTGAEKLFFGSGTQLSVL.

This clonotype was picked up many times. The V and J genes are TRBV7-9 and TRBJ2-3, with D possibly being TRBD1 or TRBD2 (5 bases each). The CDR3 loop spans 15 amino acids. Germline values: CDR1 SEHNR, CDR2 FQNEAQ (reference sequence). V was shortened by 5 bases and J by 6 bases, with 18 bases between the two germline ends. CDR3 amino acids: CASSIPGTNPDTQYF. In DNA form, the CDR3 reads TGTGCCAGCAGCATCCCCGGGACCAACCCCGATACGCAGTATTTT. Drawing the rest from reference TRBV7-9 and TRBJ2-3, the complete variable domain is DTGVSQNPRHKITKRGQNVTFRCDPISEHNRLYWYRQTLGQGPEFLTYFQNEAQLEKSRLLSDRFSAERPKGSFSTLEIQRTEQGDSAMYLCASSIPGTNPDTQYFGPGTRLTVL.

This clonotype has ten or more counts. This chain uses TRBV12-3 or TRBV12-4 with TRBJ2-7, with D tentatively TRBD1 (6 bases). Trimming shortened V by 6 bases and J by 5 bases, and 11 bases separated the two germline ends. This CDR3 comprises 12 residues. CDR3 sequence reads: CASSYTGNEQYF. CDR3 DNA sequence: TGTGCCAGCAGCTATACAGGGAACGAGCAGTACTTC.